Sequencing of this T cell receptor beta chain was carried out in a study of blood T cell repertoires in COVID-19. Study background: PBMCs, B-cell-depleted T cells, or T cells provided the cDNA or gDNA that made up the material.

The CDR3 length is 18 residues. V shed 3 bases and J 8 bases; nucleotides not matched to a gene: 16. The germline V gene has CDR1 MDHEN and CDR2 SYDVKM. Original analysis: Amplification with reference gene primers provided the estimates of nucleated cell counts. Profiling relied on immunoSEQ multiplex PCR, and the TCRdb table lists in-frame clones only, not all of them. The DNA was the basis for D and trimming; V, J and clone size are from that table. The sample has 110,000 or so clones; more than 60% are singletons. The rearrangement uses TRBV28 and TRBJ1-4, with TRBD1 identical over 9 bases. Sequencing was carried out using peripheral blood. The origin of this receptor is a man in his 70s with acute or convalescent COVID-19. CDR3 sequence reads: CASSFFRWDREKGEKLFF. CDR3 DNA: TGTGCCAGCAGTTTCTTCCGCTGGGACAGGGAAAAAGGGGAAAAACTGTTTTTT.